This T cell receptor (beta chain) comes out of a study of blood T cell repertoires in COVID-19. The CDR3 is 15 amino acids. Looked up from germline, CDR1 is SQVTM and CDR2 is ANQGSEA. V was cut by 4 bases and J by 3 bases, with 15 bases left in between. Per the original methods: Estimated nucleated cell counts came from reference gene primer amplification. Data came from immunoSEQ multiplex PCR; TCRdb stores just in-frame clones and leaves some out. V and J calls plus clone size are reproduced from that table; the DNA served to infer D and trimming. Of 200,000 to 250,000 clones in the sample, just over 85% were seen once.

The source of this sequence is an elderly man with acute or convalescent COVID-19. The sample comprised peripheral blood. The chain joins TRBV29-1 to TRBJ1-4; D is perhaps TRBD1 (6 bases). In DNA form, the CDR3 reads TGCAGCGTTGGGACAGCCCAGTTATCTAATGAAAAACTGTTTTTT. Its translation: CSVGTAQLSNEKLFF.